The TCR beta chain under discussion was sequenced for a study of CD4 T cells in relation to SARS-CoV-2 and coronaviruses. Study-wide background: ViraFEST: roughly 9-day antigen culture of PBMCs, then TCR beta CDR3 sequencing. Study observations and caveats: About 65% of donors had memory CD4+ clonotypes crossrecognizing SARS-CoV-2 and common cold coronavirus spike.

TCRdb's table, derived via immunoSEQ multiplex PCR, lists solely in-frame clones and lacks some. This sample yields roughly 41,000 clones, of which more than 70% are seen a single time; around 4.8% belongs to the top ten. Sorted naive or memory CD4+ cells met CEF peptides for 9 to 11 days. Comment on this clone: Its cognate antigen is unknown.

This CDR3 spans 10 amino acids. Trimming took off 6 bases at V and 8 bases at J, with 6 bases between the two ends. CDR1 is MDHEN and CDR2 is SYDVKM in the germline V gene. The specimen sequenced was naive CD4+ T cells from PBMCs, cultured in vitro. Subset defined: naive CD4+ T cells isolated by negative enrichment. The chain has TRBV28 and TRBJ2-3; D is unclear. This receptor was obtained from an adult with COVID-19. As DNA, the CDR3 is TGTGCCAGCAGAAGTGGTACGCAGTATTTT. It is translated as CASRSGTQYF.